A single sample is the source of the 6 T cell receptor beta chains below, sequenced in a study of CD8 T cells in ankylosing spondylitis. Their recognized antigens are unknown. TCRdb passed the 5' RACE reads through MiXCR, listing each CDR3 protein once. The repertoire holds 350,000 or so distinct CDR3 sequences, with 8% as singletons. Whole-study findings and limits: Made up of under 10 highly homologous variants, a TCR beta motif appeared characteristic of ankylosing spondylitis blood.

Sample: blood, either unsorted or a sorted T cell fraction (not recorded which). These receptors were collected from a male donor with ankylosing spondylitis.

The V gene is TRBV6-5, the J gene TRBJ2-7; no firm D call. CDR3 length equals 13 residues. Germline V gives CDR1 MNHEY, CDR2 SVGAGI. The V and J ends lost 0 bases and 6 bases respectively, with 9 bases between them. CDR3 DNA sequence: TGTGCCAGCAGTTACTCCCCCATCCGCGAGCAGTACTTC. This codes for CASSYSPIREQYF.

The rearrangement uses TRBV12-3 or TRBV12-4 and TRBJ2-7; 7 bases map to TRBD2. V trimming: 6 bases; J trimming: 6 bases; junction bases outside the gene matches: 14. The CDR3 is 15 residues long. CDR3 DNA: TGTGCCAGCAGACCCGGGTTAGCGGGCCCGGGCGAGCAGTACTTC. This gives the protein CASRPGLAGPGEQYF.

The chain couples TRBV12-3 or TRBV12-4 to TRBJ1-5, with 9 bases aligning to TRBD1. The CDR3 covers 15 residues. V lost 6 bases and J lost 3; bases outside the gene matches: 6. The CDR3 here is CASSPGTGNNQPQHF. The CDR3 DNA is TGTGCCAGCAGCCCCGGGACAGGGAACAATCAGCCCCAGCATTTT.

This clonotype has more than one count but fewer than ten. The chain links TRBV11-3 to TRBJ2-3, with no clear D. The CDR3 length is 15 residues. Germline V gene data show CDR1 as SGHNT and CDR2 as YENEEA. V lost 3 bases and J 4 bases, leaving 14 bases between the germline ends. CDR3 sequence: CASSLEGASADTQYF. The CDR3 bases are TGTGCCAGCAGCTTGGAAGGCGCATCGGCAGATACGCAGTATTTT.

The chain employs TRBV12-3 or TRBV12-4 and TRBJ2-1; TRBD1 aligns across 8 bases. The CDR3 spans 15 residues. Trimming cost V 2 bases and J 5 bases; bases outside gene matches: 5. The CDR3 here is CASSLSQGANNEQFF. The CDR3 DNA reads TGTGCCAGCAGTTTAAGCCAGGGGGCCAACAATGAGCAGTTCTTC.

This clonotype was found many times. This chain connects TRBV29-1 to TRBJ2-7; D ambiguous. V lost 4 bases, J lost 3 bases, and 19 bases lay in between. CDR3 length: 15 amino acids. CDR1 is SQVTM, CDR2 ANQGSEA, per germline. The CDR3 coding sequence is TGCAGCGTTGGATCTCCCAACCACTGGGACTACGAGCAGTACTTC. It is translated as CSVGSPNHWDYEQYF.